This TCR beta chain was recorded in a study of immune cell composition in non-small cell lung cancer. Study-wide context: Most cases were lung adenocarcinoma or squamous cell carcinoma.

The count of this clone is one. Its antigen remains unknown. The method was immunoSEQ multiplex PCR; TCRdb's version includes in-frame clones alone and lacks a portion of them. The data show more than 3,000 clones, 60% to 75% seen once. Per the germline V gene, CDR1 is MDHEN and CDR2 is SYDVKM. CDR3 length: 17 amino acids. V was shortened by 1 base and J by 4 bases, with 19 bases between the two germline ends. Study results and limitations: Shared sequences between tumour-reactive and dominant in vivo clones were not proven. Squamous carcinomas (roughly 80%) more often had tumour-associated clones >0.5% than adenocarcinomas (roughly 35%).

The normal lung sample lay at least 3 cm, and maximally far, from the tumour. V gene TRBV28 combines with J gene TRBJ1-2; no definite D call. The TCR originated in a human donor with non-small cell lung cancer. The sample was non-adjacent lung tissue. The CDR3 protein is CASSLSWSTKAIYGYTF. The DNA of the CDR3 is TGTGCCAGCAGTTTATCCTGGAGCACTAAAGCCATCTATGGCTACACCTTC.